This T cell receptor (beta chain) came from a study of CD8+CD57+ T cells in acquired aplastic anemia. Profiling of TCR beta VDJ combinations and CDR3 sequences used genomic DNA as template. Each CDR3 protein gets one entry after TCRdb re-called the reads with MiXCR. This repertoire shows hundreds of thousands of distinct CDR3 sequences, around 33% found once; its top ten account for 0.82%. Between the trimmed V and J ends, which lost 3 bases and 8 bases, there was a span of 11 bases. The CDR3 sequence is 14 residues long. Germline lookup yields CDR1 LNHDA and CDR2 SQIVND (reference sequence). There are many counts of this clonotype. An expansion of CD8+CD57+ cells by flow cytometry had been shown in patients chosen for sequencing.

The TCR was taken from a human donor with aplastic anemia. Sequenced material: sorted CD4+, CD8+, or CD8+CD57+ T cells (not recorded which) from PBMCs. V gene TRBV19 combines with J gene TRBJ1-6, with D tentatively TRBD1 (5 bases). In DNA form, the CDR3 reads TGTGCCAGTAGTATGACGGGGGTTGATTCACCCCTCCACTTT. Translating it yields CASSMTGVDSPLHF.